These 4 T cell receptor beta chains were all obtained from the same sample, sequenced in a study of Ad26.COV2.S vaccination and SARS-CoV-2 variants. Treatment denoted: 15 to 20 received Ad26.COV2.S at low or high dose, single or two shots; about 5 received placebo; per-sample allocation not given. The samples date from day 63 after the first vaccine or placebo injection. TCRdb keeps only in-frame clones here, not all; method: immunoSEQ multiplex PCR. The sample has about 400,000 clones, roughly 85% seen once. The specimen was peripheral blood, collected in a trial of Ad26.COV2.S vaccine versus placebo. The receptors come from a person between 18 and 59 years old who received the Ad26.COV2.S COVID-19 vaccine or a placebo.

The chain's CDR3 is CASSPPGLAKNIQYF. CDR3 sequence (DNA): TGTGCCAGCTCACCCCCGGGATTAGCCAAAAACATTCAGTACTTC. The chain uses TRBV18 and TRBJ2-4; tentative D call: TRBD2 (5 bases). Trimming pared 3 bases from V and 0 bases from J, leaving 9 bases between. The CDR3 runs 15 residues. Germline V gene sequence: CDR1 KGHSH, CDR2 LQKENI.

The chain is built from TRBV7-2 and TRBJ2-1; 8 bases align to TRBD2. Germline-derived CDR1 and CDR2 are SGHTA and FQGNSA. V shed 5 bases, J shed 0 bases, and the junction held 6 bases outside the gene matches. The CDR3 is 16 amino acids. The CDR3 nucleotides read TGTGCCAGCAGCCTCCGGAGCGGGAGCTCCTACAATGAGCAGTTCTTC. The encoded protein is CASSLRSGSSYNEQFF.

The chain combines TRBV6-5 with TRBJ1-6, with a weak D call TRBD1 (5 bases). Germline assignment: CDR1 MNHEY and CDR2 SVGAGI. Deletions cut 3 bases from V and 5 bases from J, with 8 bases between. CDR3 length: 14 residues. The CDR3 reads CASSYWGNNSPLHF. The CDR3 DNA reads TGTGCCAGCAGTTATTGGGGGAATAATTCACCCCTCCACTTT.

The chain is built from TRBV19 and TRBJ2-5; no firm D call. The CDR3 totals 14 residues. The germline gives CDR1 LNHDA, CDR2 SQIVND (reference sequence). The V end was cut by 1 base, the J end by 1 base, with 7 bases between. In DNA, the CDR3 is TGTGCCAGTAGTATAGGTGGATCCCAAGAGACCCAGTACTTC. Its translation is CASSIGGSQETQYF.